Shown below are 5 T cell receptor beta chains from a single sample sequenced in a study of regulatory T cells in long-lasting Graves disease (dated by TCRdb to the early 2020s). Interpreted using the paper, the time point label stands for: newly diagnosed GD, antithyroid drugs for less than 3 months. RNA was extracted from PBMCs in TRIzol for both TCR sequencing and RNA sequencing. Libraries were constructed by multiplex PCR. The instrument was an Illumina HiSeq 4000. iRepertoire HTBI primers and Arm-PCR amplification of CDR3 regions were used to construct TCR beta libraries. TCRdb passed the public sequencing reads through fastp at Q25 and MiXCR, retaining productive beta sequences. CDR3 protein sequences are deduplicated, and each keeps its most common genes and DNA. This sample is represented by approximately 400,000 distinct CDR3 sequences; 15% to 17% of them were singletons. 22% of the sample rests with the top ten.

This sample comprised peripheral blood mononuclear cells (PBMCs), obtained at new diagnosis, from a patient treated with antithyroid drugs. The receptors come from a female donor with Graves disease.

This clonotype was detected ten times or more. The rearrangement joins TRBV11-2 to TRBJ2-7; D is ambiguous. V dropped 2 bases and J dropped 7 bases, with 6 bases sitting between them. Germline V gene lookup returns CDR1 SGHAT and CDR2 FQNNGV. This CDR3 is 11 amino acids long. This chain's CDR3 is CASSLLGEQYF. In DNA form, the CDR3 reads TGTGCCAGCAGCTTACTGGGTGAGCAGTACTTC.

This clonotype was observed at least ten times. This chain connects TRBV7-2 to TRBJ2-1; D may be TRBD1 or TRBD2 (6 bases each). Germline V gene sequence: CDR1 SGHTA, CDR2 FQGNSA. The germline V and J ends were trimmed by 4 bases and 0 bases, with 22 bases remaining between them. The CDR3 has 19 residues. CDR3 amino acids: CASSSFAGGLASSYNEQFF. The DNA of the CDR3 is TGTGCCAGCAGCTCCTTTGCTGGGGGGCTAGCGAGCTCCTACAATGAGCAGTTCTTC.

J is TRBJ2-1 and V is TRBV28; 7 nucleotides match TRBD1. The V and J ends lost 6 bases and 3 bases, in that order; junction bases with no gene match: 8. The germline gives CDR1 MDHEN, CDR2 SYDVKM. The length of the CDR3 is 15 residues. This chain's CDR3 is CASRDSGTVYNEQFF. The CDR3 region has the DNA TGTGCCAGCAGGGACTCCGGGACAGTCTACAATGAGCAGTTCTTC.

This clonotype was counted many times. This chain uses TRBV28 with TRBJ2-5; D perhaps matches TRBD1 (6 bases). V was pared by 4 bases and J by 7 bases, with 16 bases between. This CDR3 is 14 amino acids long. CDR1 and CDR2 (germline): MDHEN, SYDVKM. The CDR3 region has the DNA TGTGCCAGCAGTTCGTACAGGGTATTTGGGACCCAGTACTTC. The encoded protein is CASSSYRVFGTQYF.

The chain joins TRBV6-2 or TRBV6-3 to TRBJ1-1; maybe TRBD1 (5 bases). The V gene lost 0 bases and the J gene lost 2 bases, with 25 bases spanning the gap. CDR3 length: 20 amino acids. Germline CDR1 MNHEY, CDR2 SVGEGT. CDR3 nucleotide sequence: TGTGCCAGCAGTTACTCTTCGGCCGGGACCCCGTCAGGACTCAACACTGAAGCTTTCTTT. It encodes CASSYSSAGTPSGLNTEAFF.